This TCR beta chain is drawn from a study of blood T cell repertoires in COVID-19 (TCRdb year 2020). For the study in its entirety: The collaborator samples originated in the United States, Italy and Spain and spanned the acute and convalescent phases of COVID-19. The repertoires were made available in a free public database intended to serve as a resource for research on the immune response to SARS-CoV-2. Samples came from the ongoing ImmuneRACE study (first 160 participants) plus 1,254 subjects from 6 global collaborators. The dataset comprised deeply sampled blood TCRbeta repertoires from subjects exposed to, actively infected with, or recovered from COVID-19. A de-identified subject ID, COVID-19 status, age in years and sex were almost always included in the sample metadata. The prospective study material was composed of cDNA or gDNA derived from T cells, B-cell-depleted T cells, or PBMCs. HLA class I and class II types, where available, came from metadata supplied by the sample provider rather than from assay-based typing.

The immunoSEQ Assay, a bias-controlled multiplex PCR, was used to amplify TCRbeta CDR3 regions from genomic DNA. The source study handled its data this way. The number of nucleated cells in each sample was estimated from the amplification of reference gene primers within the assay. To quantify the absolute abundance of each unique TCRbeta CDR3 rearrangement, sequence reads were collapsed and filtered. Productive Simpson clonality was computed per sample as the square root of Simpson's diversity index over productive rearrangements. TCRdb took over this immuneACCESS table, retaining in-frame rearrangements with V and J assigned. Such tables are incomplete; in checked studies, under half of the missing clones stem from an unresolved V gene, and the remainder is unexplained. V and J calls and clone size are as listed in that table; D and trimming were resolved from the DNA. In this sample the table shows 150,000 to 200,000 clones, roughly 85% of which occur a single time. The ten top clones hold about 9.7% of the sample.

Reading from cysteine to phenylalanine, the CDR3 counts 15 amino acids. CDR3 DNA is the only sequence kept; it has 45 bases, read in frame from the first base. The junction shows trimming of 3 bases on V and 0 bases on J, and the gene matches do not reach 6 bases of it. The germline V gene supplies CDR1 SQVTM and CDR2 ANQGSEA. Each collaborating institution followed its own protocols to collect whole blood in K2EDTA tubes. For TCRbeta analysis, collaborator samples were shipped as frozen whole blood, as isolated PBMCs, or as DNA extracted from either sample type. About this clone itself: What antigen it recognizes has not been identified. The sample holds no much larger clone one base away, and base qualities are not on file.

The full study reports these points: How much clinical and demographic metadata was included differed by source and by participant, and the metadata was provided uncurated.

The source of this sequence is a man in his fifties with active or convalescent COVID-19. The chain links TRBV29-1 with TRBJ2-7; 9 nucleotides in the junction match TRBD1. Sequenced material: peripheral blood. The nucleotide sequence is given as TGCAGCGTTGAGGGGGACAGGGTGAGCTCCTACGAGCAGTACTTC. Its protein reads: CSVEGDRVSSYEQYF.